This record concerns one TCR beta chain sequence. One end of the junction does not line up with germline, which may come from a read error. Time point: newly diagnosed GD, antithyroid drugs for less than 3 months. Making the TCR library involved RNA that had been extracted from PBMCs. This sample was included in a study of regulatory T cells in long-lasting Graves disease. The authors built TCR beta libraries using iRepertoire HTBI primers and Arm-PCR of CDR3 regions. MiXCR, run by TCRdb on the multiplex PCR reads, gives a single entry per CDR3 protein. The sample shows some 400,000 distinct CDR3 sequences, approximately 15% of them seen only once. This same sample was also taken into another study, of T cells in Graves' hyperthyroidism and ophthalmopathy. That work adds: No progression to ophthalmopathy during 18 months of follow-up defined stable disease.

Sequenced here: peripheral blood mononuclear cells (PBMCs), sampled at new diagnosis, from a patient treated with antithyroid drugs. This TCR was sampled from a woman aged 25 to 45 with Graves disease.

CDR3 DNA: TGTACCAGCAGTCCCCCCGGGCAGTCCTACGAGCAGTACTTC. This codes for CTSSPPGQSYEQYF. The rearrangement links TRBV12-3 or TRBV12-4 to TRBJ2-7; no firm D call. This CDR3 has 14 amino acids.